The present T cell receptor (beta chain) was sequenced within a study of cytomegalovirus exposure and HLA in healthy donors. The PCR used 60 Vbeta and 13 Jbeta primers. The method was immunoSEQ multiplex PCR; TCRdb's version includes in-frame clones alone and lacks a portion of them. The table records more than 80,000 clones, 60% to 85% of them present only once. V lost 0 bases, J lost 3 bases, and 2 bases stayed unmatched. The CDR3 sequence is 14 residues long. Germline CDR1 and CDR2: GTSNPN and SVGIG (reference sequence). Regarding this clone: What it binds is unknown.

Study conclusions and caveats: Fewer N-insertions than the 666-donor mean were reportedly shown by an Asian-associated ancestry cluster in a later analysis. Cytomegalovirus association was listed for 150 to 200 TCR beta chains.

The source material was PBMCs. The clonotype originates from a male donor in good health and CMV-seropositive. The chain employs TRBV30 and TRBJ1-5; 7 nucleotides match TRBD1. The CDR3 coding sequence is TGTGCCTGGAGTGTAGGGACAGTCAATCAGCCCCAGCATTTT. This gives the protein CAWSVGTVNQPQHF.